The clone carrying this T cell receptor beta chain was recorded only once. This entry belongs to a study of blood T cell repertoires in COVID-19. Whole-study context: PBMCs, B-cell-depleted T cells, or T cells were the source of the cDNA or gDNA that made up the material.

Libraries were prepared by immunoSEQ multiplex PCR; TCRdb keeps only in-frame clonotypes and omits some of them. The sample lists 250,000 to 300,000 clones, roughly 86% occurring once. Germline CDR1 MDHEN, CDR2 SYDVKM. This CDR3 contains 14 residues. V was pared by 8 bases and J by 3 bases, with 8 bases of the junction left unmatched. The TCR sequence derives from a woman aged 30 to 39 with COVID-19, enrolled during active disease. The sequenced sample consisted of peripheral blood. The V call is TRBV28, the J call TRBJ2-7, with 9 bases that match TRBD1. CDR3 nucleotides: TGTGCCAGCCGACGCGGGACAGGGCTCTACGAGCAGTACTTC. It is translated as CASRRGTGLYEQYF.